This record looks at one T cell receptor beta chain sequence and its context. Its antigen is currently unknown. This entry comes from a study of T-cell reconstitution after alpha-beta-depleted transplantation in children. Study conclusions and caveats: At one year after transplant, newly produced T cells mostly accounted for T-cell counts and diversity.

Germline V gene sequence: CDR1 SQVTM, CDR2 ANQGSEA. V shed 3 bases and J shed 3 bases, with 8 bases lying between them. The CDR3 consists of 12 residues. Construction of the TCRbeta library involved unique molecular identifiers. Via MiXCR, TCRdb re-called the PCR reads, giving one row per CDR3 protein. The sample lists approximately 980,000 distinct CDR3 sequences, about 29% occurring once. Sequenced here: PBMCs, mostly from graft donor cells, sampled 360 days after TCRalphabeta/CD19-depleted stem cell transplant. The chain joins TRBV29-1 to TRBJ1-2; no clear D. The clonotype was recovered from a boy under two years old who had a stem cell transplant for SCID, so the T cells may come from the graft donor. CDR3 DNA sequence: TGCAGCGTTGAGATCCCCCACTATGGCTACACCTTC. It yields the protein CSVEIPHYGYTF.